This entry lists 31 T cell receptor beta chains sequenced from one sample in a study of metastatic and nonmetastatic thyroid tumors. With MiXCR, TCRdb reprocessed the PCR reads. The sample has tens of thousands of clones; just under 25% are singletons. Treatment of any kind had been given to no patient before thyroid surgery. The specimen was blood. Receptors were obtained from a female donor with papillary thyroid cancer or a benign thyroid nodule (not recorded which). Some clones in this sample may be carry-over from other donors' samples.

In its sample, this clone was seen many times. Possible read error: a much larger clone is one base away. The chain is built from TRBV5-1 and TRBJ1-2, with 10 bases matching TRBD1. Trimming cost V 5 bases and J 8 bases; bases outside gene matches: 12. Germline loops: CDR1 SGHRS, CDR2 YFSETQ. The CDR3 length is 15 residues. This CDR3 reads CASRRPRQGAGGYTF. CDR3 nucleotides: TGCGCCAGCAGACGCCCCCGACAGGGGGCGGGCGGCTACACCTTC.

This clone appeared many times. The V call is TRBV2, the J call TRBJ2-5; 8 bases line up with TRBD2. The CDR3 is made up of 13 amino acids. The V gene's germline CDR1 is SNHLY and CDR2 FYNNEI. Trimming took 6 bases from V and 4 from J; bases not matched to a gene: 4. DNA for the CDR3: TGTGCCAGCAGGCAGCGGGAGCGAGAGACCCAGTACTTC. Amino acid sequence: CASRQRERETQYF.

This clone was found a few times. The chain uses TRBV6-1 and TRBJ2-3; D unresolved. V was pared by 0 bases and J by 10 bases, with 8 bases between. Germline CDR1 is MNHNS and CDR2 is SASEGT. CDR3 size: 12 residues. As DNA, the CDR3 is TGTGCCAGCAGTGAAGCGGGCCAGCCGCAGTATTTT. It encodes CASSEAGQPQYF.

With regard to this clone: A much larger clone differs from this one at a single base, so this may be a read error. Other DNA sequences of this sample code for an identical CDR3. This chain uses TRBV25-1 with TRBJ1-3; D is undetermined. The CDR3 extends over 13 amino acids. The ends were cut back, 5 bases at V and 3 bases at J, with 8 bases in the middle. Germline assignment: CDR1 MGHDK and CDR2 SYGVNS. The CDR3 loop is CASSRGIGNTIYF. In nucleotides, the CDR3 is TGTGCCAGCAGTCGTGGTATTGGAAACACCATATATTTT.

Judged by abundance, this clone is medium-sized. The J gene is TRBJ2-7, the V gene TRBV28; 16 nucleotides match TRBD2. The CDR3 sequence is 17 residues long. From germline, CDR1 is MDHEN and CDR2 SYDVKM. The V and J ends lost 7 bases and 5 bases, in that order; junction bases with no gene match: 11. In DNA, the CDR3 is TGTGCCAGCAAGACTTCCGGGACTAGCGGGAGGGTCCACGAGCAGTACTTC. Amino acid sequence: CASKTSGTSGRVHEQYF.

This clone was observed many times. This chain joins TRBV19 and TRBJ1-2; D unclear. V lost 6 bases and J lost 5, with 22 bases in between. Germline CDR1 is LNHDA and CDR2 is SQIVND (reference sequence). The CDR3 covers 16 residues. CDR3 sequence: CASRSSSQEMAYGYTF. CDR3 DNA: TGTGCCAGTAGATCCTCTTCTCAGGAGATGGCTTATGGCTACACCTTC.

The chain employs TRBV30 and TRBJ2-7, with D perhaps TRBD1 (5 bases). The germline V gene encodes CDR1 GTSNPN and CDR2 SVGIG (reference sequence). The CDR3 has 11 residues. CDR3 protein: CAADRVHEQYF. CDR3 in DNA: TGTGCTGCTGACAGAGTTCACGAGCAGTACTTC.

This clone was observed a few times. The chain has TRBV19 and TRBJ1-5; D might be TRBD1 (5 bases). The CDR3 runs 13 residues. The V end lost 7 bases, the J end lost 4 bases, and 11 bases lay between the germline ends. Germline loops: CDR1 LNHDA, CDR2 SQIVND (reference sequence). In nucleotides, the CDR3 is TGTGCCAGTATCCGGGGGGGTAATCAGCCCCAGCATTTT. Encoded protein: CASIRGGNQPQHF.

This clone has ten or more counts. The gene calls are TRBV10-2 and TRBJ2-3, with D tentatively TRBD1 (6 bases). Germline V gene sequence: CDR1 WSHSY, CDR2 SAAADI. Trimming took 6 bases from V and 0 from J, leaving 16 bases between them. CDR3 length: 16 residues. CDR3 sequence (DNA): TGCGCCAGCAGAGGGATTTCGACAGGAAGCACAGATACGCAGTATTTT. Residues: CASRGISTGSTDTQYF.

This clone was counted at least ten times. This chain links TRBV7-2 with TRBJ2-7, with D possibly matching TRBD2 (6 bases). Germline V gene sequence: CDR1 SGHTA, CDR2 FQGNSA. The CDR3 spans 17 residues. V gave up 8 bases and J gave up 0 bases, with 23 bases separating them. The CDR3 nucleotides read TGTGCCAGCGGCGTGGGAACGCGGGCTAGCGACTCCTACGAGCAGTACTTC. It yields the protein CASGVGTRASDSYEQYF.

This clone appeared many times. A read error may explain this, as a much larger clone is one base away. V and J are TRBV4-1 and TRBJ1-1; the match to TRBD1 covers 9 bases. CDR1 is MGHRA and CDR2 is YSYEKL in the germline V gene. The CDR3 extends over 13 amino acids. The CDR3 coding sequence is TGCGCCGGCAGCCGACAGGGGGACACTGAAGCTTTCTTT. Residues: CAGSRQGDTEAFF.

This clone came up many times. The rearrangement links TRBV9 to TRBJ2-5; 8 nucleotides agree with TRBD1. J gave up 5 bases and V 3 bases, and 6 bases lay outside the gene matches. Looked up from germline, CDR1 is SGDLS and CDR2 is YYNGEE. There are 14 residues in the CDR3. The CDR3 is CASSADRDRETQYF. CDR3 bases: TGTGCCAGCAGCGCCGATCGGGACAGGGAGACCCAGTACTTC.

In this sample, this clone turned up many times. The rearrangement uses TRBV5-1 and TRBJ2-3; no reliable D call. The CDR3 has 13 residues. The germline V and J ends were trimmed by 7 bases and 3 bases, with 12 bases remaining between them. CDR1 is SGHRS, CDR2 YFSETQ, per germline. The CDR3 bases are TGCGCCAGCTCGGACCTCTGGACAGATACGCAGTATTTT. It yields the protein CASSDLWTDTQYF.

This clone was found many times. Other DNA sequences within the sample encode an identical CDR3. The CDR3 sequence is CSAELAGTDTQYF. CDR3 in DNA: TGCAGTGCAGAACTAGCGGGCACAGATACGCAGTATTTT. This chain joins TRBV20-1 and TRBJ2-3; TRBD2 agrees at 8 bases. Germline-derived CDR1 and CDR2 are DFQATT and SNEGSKA (reference sequence). Trimming removed 6 bases from V and 1 base from J; junction bases left unmatched: 3. The CDR3 runs 13 residues.

This clone showed up many times. The chain couples TRBV6-1 to TRBJ2-3; the D is unclear. CDR3 length equals 15 residues. Deletions cut 6 bases from V and 4 bases from J, with 17 bases between. Germline CDR1 MNHNS, CDR2 SASEGT. CDR3 sequence reads: CASSPDVWRPDTQYF. CDR3 coding DNA: TGTGCCAGCAGCCCCGACGTCTGGCGGCCAGATACGCAGTATTTT.

This clone was seen ten or more times. This chain joins TRBV20-1 and TRBJ2-3; 7 bases map to TRBD2. Germline V gives CDR1 DFQATT, CDR2 SNEGSKA (reference sequence). This CDR3 has 14 amino acids. J lost 2 bases, V lost 3 bases, and 5 bases had no gene match. The CDR3 spells CSASPSGFTDTQYF. The CDR3 coding sequence is TGCAGTGCTAGTCCTAGCGGCTTCACAGATACGCAGTATTTT.

In its sample, this clone was seen many times. V usage is TRBV12-3 or TRBV12-4 and J usage is TRBJ1-2; 7 bases map to TRBD1. The CDR3 covers 13 residues. V shed 5 bases and J 4 bases; nucleotides not matched to a gene: 4. The CDR3 is CASSQTGPYGYTF. The CDR3, as DNA: TGTGCCAGCAGTCAGACAGGGCCCTATGGCTACACCTTC.

This clone has a count of ten or more. CDR3 in amino acids: CASSSKGIPNTEAFF. Written as DNA, the CDR3 is TGTGCCAGTAGTTCAAAGGGAATCCCGAACACTGAAGCTTTCTTT. This chain connects TRBV19 to TRBJ1-1; the D is unclear. CDR3 length equals 15 residues. Germline lookup yields CDR1 LNHDA and CDR2 SQIVND (reference sequence). V lost 5 bases to trimming and J lost 1 base, with 14 bases between them.

This clone appeared many times. The chain combines TRBV6-1 with TRBJ1-1; TRBD1 is a possible D gene (6 bases). The V gene lost 3 bases and the J gene lost 11 bases, with 10 bases spanning the gap. The germline V gene encodes CDR1 MNHNS and CDR2 SASEGT. This CDR3 is 11 amino acids long. The CDR3 sequence: CASSEGGAAFF. The CDR3, as DNA: TGTGCCAGCAGTGAGGGGGGGGCCGCTTTCTTT.

The chain joins TRBV29-1 to TRBJ1-3; D not resolved. The CDR3 has 11 residues. V was shortened by 6 bases and J by 1 base, with 4 bases between the two germline ends. Germline CDR1 is SQVTM and CDR2 is ANQGSEA. The CDR3 DNA reads as TGCAGCGTGATATCTGGAAACACCATATATTTT. It encodes CSVISGNTIYF.

In this sample, this clone turned up many times. The CDR3 region is CASSYPDTQYF. CDR3 nucleotide sequence: TGTGCCAGCAGTTACCCAGATACGCAGTATTTT. J is TRBJ2-3 and V is TRBV6-2 or TRBV6-3; the D is unclear. This CDR3 spans 11 amino acids. Germline CDR1 is MNHEY and CDR2 is SVGEGT. Trimming shortened V by 2 bases and J by 4 bases, and 1 base separated the two germline ends.

As regards this clone: Germline is not matched at one junction end, which may reflect a read error. The chain uses TRBV6-1 and TRBJ2-2, with 7 bases fitting TRBD2. The germline CDR1 and CDR2 sequences are MNHNS and SASEGT. CDR3 length equals 15 residues. This CDR3 reads CASIGLAVGTGELFF. CDR3 sequence (DNA): TGTGCCAGCATAGGGCTAGCGGTGGGCACCGGTGAGCTGTTTTTT.

This clone was observed at least ten times. The rearrangement links TRBV19 to TRBJ2-3; D is uncertain. The CDR3 totals 12 residues. CDR1 is LNHDA, CDR2 SQIVND, per germline (reference sequence). The germline V and J ends were trimmed by 5 bases and 2 bases, with 5 bases remaining between them. The CDR3 DNA reads TGTGCCAGTAGTCCAACCACAGATACGCAGTATTTT. Translation: CASSPTTDTQYF.

Worth noting for this clone: At one end the junction does not follow the germline gene, possibly because of a read error. This sequence joins TRBV12-3 or TRBV12-4 and TRBJ2-7; the D call may be TRBD1 or TRBD2 (6 bases each). The J call is uncertain, as TRBJ2-1 better fits the DNA end. The CDR3 is 14 amino acids. The CDR3 protein is CASSLLGGQDVQFF. For the CDR3, the DNA is TGTGCGAGCAGTTTATTGGGGGGCCAGGACGTGCAGTTCTTC.

This clone occurred many times. V is TRBV29-1 and J is TRBJ2-2; the D is unclear. Trimming removed 7 bases from V and 3 bases from J, with 9 bases in between. There are 12 residues in the CDR3. Germline V gene data show CDR1 as SQVTM and CDR2 as ANQGSEA. CDR3 nucleotide sequence: TGCAGCGCTAGGAAACACACCGGGGAGCTGTTTTTT. Amino acids: CSARKHTGELFF.

Many counts were recorded for this clone. The chain employs TRBV2 and TRBJ2-2; a possible D gene is TRBD2 (7 bases). Trimming pared 6 bases from V and 6 bases from J, leaving 14 bases between. The CDR3 has 14 amino acids. Per the germline V gene, CDR1 is SNHLY and CDR2 is FYNNEI. Here the CDR3 DNA reads TGTGCCAGCAGGAAGGGGGGGTTGGCCGGGGAGCTGTTTTTT. Its protein product is CASRKGGLAGELFF.

Ten or more counts support this clone. The chain has TRBV27 and TRBJ1-1; D is unclear. Germline CDR1 and CDR2: MNHEY and SMNVEV (reference sequence). V was cut by 0 bases and J by 1 base, with 6 bases left in between. CDR3 length: 14 residues. The CDR3 loop reads CASSLSYTNTEAFF. The CDR3 region has the DNA TGTGCCAGCAGTTTATCCTACACGAACACTGAAGCTTTCTTT.

This chain joins TRBV6-1 and TRBJ2-7; 8 bases fit TRBD1. This CDR3 is built from 14 residues. V gave up 5 bases and J gave up 7 bases; unmatched junction bases: 10. CDR1 is MNHNS and CDR2 is SASEGT in the germline V gene. CDR3 bases: TGTGCCAGCAGTTCCCTACAGGGGGTGGGGGAGCAGTACTTC. Protein: CASSSLQGVGEQYF.

This clone was seen a few times. Just one base apart from a much larger clone, this may be a read error. Other DNA sequences in the same sample also yield this CDR3. The rearrangement links TRBV15 to TRBJ2-7; the D gene is possibly TRBD2 (7 bases). CDR3 size: 13 residues. Germline V gene data show CDR1 as LNHNV and CDR2 as YYDKDF (reference sequence). The CDR3 nucleotides read TGCGCCACCAGCAGAGAGGGGGGGGAACAGCAGTACTTC. Translation gives CATSREGGEQQYF.

This clone was observed at least ten times. This chain links TRBV20-1 with TRBJ2-2, with no clear D. V lost 6 bases and J lost 7, with 9 bases in between. From germline, CDR1 is DFQATT and CDR2 SNEGSKA (reference sequence). This CDR3 is 11 amino acids long. The CDR3 DNA reads as TGCAGTGCAACGAGTGGCGGGGAGCTGTTTTTT. Residues: CSATSGGELFF.

This clone was seen repeatedly, ten times or more. The V and J genes are TRBV5-4 and TRBJ2-7; TRBD1 matches at 8 bases. CDR1 and CDR2 (germline): SGHNT, YYREEE (reference sequence). CDR3 size: 16 residues. V lost 4 bases, J lost 4 bases, and 13 bases stayed unmatched. This chain's CDR3 is CASSIRDRPSTYEQYF. For the CDR3, the DNA is TGTGCCAGCAGCATCCGGGACAGGCCCTCCACTTACGAGCAGTACTTC.